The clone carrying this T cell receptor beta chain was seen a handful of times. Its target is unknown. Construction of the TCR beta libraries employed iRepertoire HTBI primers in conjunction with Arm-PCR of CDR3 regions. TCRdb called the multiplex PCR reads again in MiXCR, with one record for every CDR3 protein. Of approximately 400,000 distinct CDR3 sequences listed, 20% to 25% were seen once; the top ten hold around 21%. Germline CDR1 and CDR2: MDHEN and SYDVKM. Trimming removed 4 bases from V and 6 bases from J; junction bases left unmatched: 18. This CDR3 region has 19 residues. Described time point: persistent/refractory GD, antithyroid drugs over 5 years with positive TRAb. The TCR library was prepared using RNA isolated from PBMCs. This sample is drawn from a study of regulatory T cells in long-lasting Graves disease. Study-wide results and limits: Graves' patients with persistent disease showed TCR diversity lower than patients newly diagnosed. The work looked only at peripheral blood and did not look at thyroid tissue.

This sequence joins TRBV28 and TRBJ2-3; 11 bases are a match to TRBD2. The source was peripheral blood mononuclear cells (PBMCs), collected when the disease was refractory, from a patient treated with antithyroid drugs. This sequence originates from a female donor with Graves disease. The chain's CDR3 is CASSSTTGLAEVDLDTQYF. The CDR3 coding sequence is TGTGCCAGCAGTTCGACCACGGGACTAGCGGAGGTGGACTTGGATACGCAGTATTTT.